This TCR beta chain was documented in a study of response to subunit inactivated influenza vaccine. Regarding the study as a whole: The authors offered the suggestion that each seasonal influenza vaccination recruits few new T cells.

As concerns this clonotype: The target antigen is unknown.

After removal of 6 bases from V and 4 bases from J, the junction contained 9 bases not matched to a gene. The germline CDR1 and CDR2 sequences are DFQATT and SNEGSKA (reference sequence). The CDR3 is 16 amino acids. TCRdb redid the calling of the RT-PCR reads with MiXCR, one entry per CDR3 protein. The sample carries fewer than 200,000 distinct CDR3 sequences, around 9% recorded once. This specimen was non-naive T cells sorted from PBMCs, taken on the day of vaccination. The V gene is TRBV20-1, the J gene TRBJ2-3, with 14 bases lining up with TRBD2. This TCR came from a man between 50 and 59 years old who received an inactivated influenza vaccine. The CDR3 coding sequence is TGCAGTGCCGCCGGGACTAGCGGGAGTGTCGCAGATACGCAGTATTTT. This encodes CSAAGTSGSVADTQYF.